This T cell receptor beta chain was observed in a study of blood T cells in healthy people across ages (dated by TCRdb to between 2014 and 2017). Looking at the study overall: In model experiments, template switching captured roughly one uniquely barcoded TCR beta cDNA molecule for every two T cells. Using deep sequencing normalized with unique cDNA molecular identifiers, the study measured how TCR beta repertoire diversity changes with age. Donors were grouped into four age groups: young (average roughly 16 years), middle-aged (39), aged (roughly 67) and long-lived (around 80). For two donors (one aged 18 to 30 and one aged 80 or older), the study analyzed two additional independent replicas of 1 million unique cDNA reads from the same blood draw.

From V the trimming removes 10 bases and from J it removes 0 bases, while the gene matches leave 6 bases of the junction unaccounted for. Its CDR3 holds 14 amino acids, cysteine through phenylalanine. Only the CDR3 DNA stays, 42 bases, in frame from base 1. The sample holds a few counts of this clonotype. Its antigen target is currently unknown. Per-base quality was not reported, and no clone a single base away is much larger than it. Receptor libraries were prepared by 5' RACE. Data came from an Illumina HiSeq 2500. A second PCR of roughly 7 to 11 cycles was performed with a sample-barcoded 5' primer and a J-beta primer mix. A unique molecular identifier was introduced onto each TCR beta cDNA molecule by a template-switch 5' adaptor carrying 12 random nucleotides. Each sample yielded at least 2.5 million CDR3-containing paired-end reads. First-strand cDNA synthesis was performed from all RNA using the Mint cDNA synthesis kit, with priming by a TRBC-specific oligonucleotide. Following uracil-DNA glycosylase treatment, a first 18-cycle PCR with universal primers M1SS and BC2_uni_R was performed on all cDNA. As for the original processing: Each sample was normalized by randomly selecting 1 million high-quality reads, each carrying a distinct molecular identifier. Instead of being binned into consensus sequences, reads with shared molecular identifiers were discarded. MiTCR, set to a Q25 quality threshold and the strictest error-elimination algorithm, was used for CDR3 identification, clonotype clustering and error correction. A nonparametric unseen species model with Euler transformation was used to estimate lower-bound total TCR beta diversity. Clones were called with MiXCR by TCRdb after fastp trimmed the public reads at Q25, and only in-frame beta chains were retained. Records with the same CDR3 protein are collapsed into one entry carrying the most frequent genes and DNA. Here the V and J calls rest on TCRdb's processing, not on the authors' analysis. The sample has approximately 780,000 distinct CDR3 sequences on record, about a quarter of them singletons. Jointly, the top ten make up around 2.9% of the sample.

The donors were roughly 39 Caucasian individuals from Russia, aged 6 to 90 years, who were systemically healthy. Each donor gave 8 to 10 milliliters of peripheral blood, drawn into EDTA-treated Vacutainer tubes. Ficoll-Paque density-gradient centrifugation was used to isolate PBMCs, with at least 6.5 million per sample. Total RNA, at least 6 micrograms per sample, was extracted from PBMCs with Trizol reagent. For every donor, an aliquot of PBMCs went through flow cytometry to measure the percentages of naive CD45RAhigh/CD27high T cells. What the study reported, not specific to this receptor: A strong correlation was found between observed TCR beta diversity and the percentage of naive T cells measured by flow cytometry. Estimates of total diversity based on one million sequenced T cells were regarded as lower bounds and as underestimates. The CMV infection status of donors was not known, potentially confounding age-related changes in expanded clonotypes. Since profiling was done on bulk unsorted PBMCs, naive and antigen-experienced compartments could not be conclusively compared. As age increased, observed TCR beta diversity per million T cells dropped in a roughly linear way, and a significant reduction was already evident by age about 40. Compared with the aged group, the long-lived group had more naive CD4+ T cells, fewer expanded clones and increased TCR diversity, a pattern suggesting age selection.

This same sample was also part of a study on T cells of mothers and their children. The second source states: Nine systemically healthy Caucasian individuals, comprising three mothers and their six children, were included as donors. cDNA synthesis used all of the extracted RNA, with around 1.4 ug of RNA in each 15 ul reaction. In the second PCR, sample barcodes and 2-4 random nucleotides were introduced via the M1S primer. Each mother yielded over 9 million TCR beta CDR3 reads and each child 2.5 million to 3 million reads. TCR recombination output is similarly shaped by thymic selection in related and unrelated pairs, with a minor effect exerted by inherited differences. Normalized repertoire overlap was always slightly but never significantly higher in related than unrelated mother-child pairs. No persistent microchimeric T cell clones were detected, at a sensitivity of approximately 100 clones per million clonotypes. Deep NGS was used in the study to compare the TCR beta repertoires of mothers and children and to look for features that separate related mother-child pairs from unrelated individuals. Mothers averaged roughly 36 +/- 4 years of age and children averaged approximately 12 +/- 4 years. Libraries were sequenced on Illumina HiSeq 2000 with 100+100 nt paired-end reads after adapter ligation with NEBNext reagents. To prevent cross-contamination, the mother and child libraries were prepared one month apart and sequenced in separate runs. Between roughly 500,000 and 2,300,000 distinct TCR beta clonotypes were identified per donor. Naive TCR beta clonotypes were estimated from low-frequency clonotypes matched to each donor's FACS-determined naive share, without sorting.

Sequenced input: blood. The chain joins TRBV12-3 or TRBV12-4 to TRBJ1-1; 9 central nucleotides agree with TRBD1. The clonotype originates from a boy aged 10-17 years in good health. The nucleotide sequence is TGTGCCACCATCCGGGACAGGGTGAACACTGAAGCTTTCTTT. It translates as CATIRDRVNTEAFF.